These 13 T cell receptor beta chains were all obtained from the same sample, sequenced in a study of blood T cell repertoires in COVID-19. Clones were read by immunoSEQ multiplex PCR, and TCRdb kept only the in-frame ones, dropping some. This sample yields 250,000 or so clones, of which about nine tenths are seen a single time; over 2% belongs to the top ten. Sequencing was carried out using PBMCs or T cells enriched from blood (not recorded which). These receptor sequences come from a middle-aged woman with acute COVID-19.

The chain couples TRBV24-1 to TRBJ2-3, with 9 bases lining up with TRBD1. The trim removed 8 bases at V and 4 bases at J, leaving 12 bases unmatched. Germline V lookup: CDR1 KGHDR, CDR2 SFDVKD. The CDR3 loop spans 16 amino acids. CDR3: CATNAPPGQGADTQYF. The CDR3 region has the DNA TGTGCCACCAATGCTCCCCCGGGACAGGGTGCAGATACGCAGTATTTT.

The rearrangement joins TRBV6-1 to TRBJ1-2; tentatively, D is TRBD1 (5 bases). The CDR3 runs 14 residues. From germline, CDR1 is MNHNS and CDR2 SASEGT. V lost 1 base to trimming and J lost 2 bases, with 8 bases between them. The CDR3 reads CASSEDGANYGYTF. The CDR3 DNA sequence: TGTGCCAGCAGTGAAGATGGGGCAAACTATGGCTACACCTTC.

This chain joins TRBV10-3 and TRBJ2-2; a weak D match, TRBD1 (6 bases). The germline V gene encodes CDR1 ENHRY and CDR2 SYGVKD. The CDR3 has 14 amino acids. Trimming stripped 9 bases from V and 2 bases from J, with 13 bases between. The CDR3 DNA is TGTGCCATAAGGCCAGGGGTTAACACCGGGGAGCTGTTTTTT. Amino acid sequence: CAIRPGVNTGELFF.

The CDR3 DNA follows: TGCGCCAGCAGCTTGGGACAGGGGGACGAGCAGTACGTC. As protein: CASSLGQGDEQYV. This sequence joins TRBV5-1 and TRBJ2-7; TRBD1 agrees at 9 bases. J gave up 5 bases and V 0 bases, and 0 bases lay outside the gene matches. The CDR3 extends over 13 amino acids. CDR1 is SGHRS, CDR2 YFSETQ, per germline.

The chain uses TRBV5-1 and TRBJ2-7; 9 bases are shared with TRBD2. Germline V gives CDR1 SGHRS, CDR2 YFSETQ. V was pared by 7 bases and J by 2 bases, with 10 bases of the junction left unmatched. The CDR3 has 15 residues. Here the CDR3 DNA reads TGCGCCAGCTCACGGTGGGCGGGAGGGCCCTACGAGCAGTACGTC. Protein: CASSRWAGGPYEQYV.

The chain carries TRBV27 and TRBJ1-6, with unresolved D. Trimming pared 4 bases from V and 3 bases from J, leaving 16 bases between. The CDR3 spans 17 residues. Germline CDR1 reads MNHEY; CDR2 reads SMNVEV (reference sequence). CDR3 nucleotide sequence: TGTGCCAGCAGTTGGAACCGGGGAGGAGACTATAATTCACCCCTCCACTTT. It is translated as CASSWNRGGDYNSPLHF.

The chain links TRBV5-1 to TRBJ2-7, with D perhaps TRBD2 (6 bases). This CDR3 is 13 amino acids long. Germline V gene lookup returns CDR1 SGHRS and CDR2 YFSETQ. Deletions cut 3 bases from V and 6 bases from J, with 13 bases between. In DNA, the CDR3 is TGCGCCAGCAGCTACGAACGGGGGACCGAGCAGTACGTC. Its protein is CASSYERGTEQYV.

CDR3 loop: CATSSPSPGTYEQYF. CDR3 DNA sequence: TGTGCCACCAGCAGCCCCTCTCCGGGGACCTACGAGCAGTACTTC. The chain joins TRBV15 to TRBJ2-7, with D maybe TRBD2 (5 bases). The CDR3 sequence is 15 residues long. The germline V and J ends were trimmed by 3 bases and 2 bases, with 14 bases remaining between them. Germline V gene sequence: CDR1 LNHNV, CDR2 YYDKDF (reference sequence).

This clone has more than one count but fewer than ten. The rearrangement links TRBV3-1 (or the pseudogene TRBV3-2) to TRBJ2-7; 8 bases match TRBD2. The V gene's germline CDR1 is LGHDT and CDR2 YNNKEL (reference sequence). J lost 2 bases, V lost 4 bases, and 4 bases had no gene match. The CDR3 totals 14 residues. In DNA form, the CDR3 reads TGTGCCAGCAGCCTAGCGGGGAAAGCCTACGAGCAGTACTTC. This encodes CASSLAGKAYEQYF.

This clone was seen just once. This chain links TRBV6-5 with TRBJ1-5, with 9 bases that match TRBD1. The CDR3 runs 13 residues. CDR1 MNHEY and CDR2 SVGAGI come from the germline V gene. The junction had 8 bases not matched to a gene; V was cut back by 6 bases and J by 11 bases. CDR3 in amino acids: CASSSNRGRAQHF. The CDR3 DNA reads TGTGCCAGCAGCTCCAACAGGGGGCGGGCCCAGCATTTT.

CDR3 nucleotide sequence: TGTGCCAGCAGGGAGAGCCTCGGGAATTCACCCCTCCACTTT. It translates to CASRESLGNSPLHF. The chain employs TRBV6-5 and TRBJ1-6, with no clear D. CDR1 MNHEY and CDR2 SVGAGI come from the germline V gene. The CDR3 loop spans 14 amino acids. The V and J ends lost 6 bases and 7 bases respectively, with 13 bases between them.

The chain recombines TRBV5-1 with TRBJ2-1; 10 positions agree with TRBD2. The V and J ends lost 5 bases and 0 bases, in that order; junction bases with no gene match: 8. Germline loops: CDR1 SGHRS, CDR2 YFSETQ. The CDR3 runs 17 residues. The CDR3 sequence: CASRETSGVSSYNEQFF. CDR3 bases: TGCGCCAGCAGGGAAACTAGCGGGGTTAGCTCCTACAATGAGCAGTTCTTC.

The V call is TRBV5-1, the J call TRBJ1-1; a possible D gene is TRBD1 (5 bases). Trimming removed 1 base from V and 3 bases from J, with 13 bases in between. Germline V CDR1 and CDR2: SGHRS, YFSETQ. The CDR3 extends over 15 amino acids. CDR3 DNA: TGCGCCAGCAGCTTGTACGGCAGGGAGGACACTGAAGCTTTCTTT. Amino acid sequence: CASSLYGREDTEAFF.